Sequencing of this T cell receptor (beta chain) was carried out in a study of blood T cell repertoires in COVID-19. Study summary: COVID-19 samples, acute and convalescent, were from the United States, Italy and Spain. Sources were T cells, B-cell-depleted T cells, or PBMCs; the material itself was cDNA or gDNA.

V was clipped by 2 bases and J by 0 bases, with 8 bases between them. Germline CDR1 MNHEY, CDR2 SVGAGI. The CDR3 length is 15 residues. This clone was recorded a few times. As processed by the authors: Cell counts per sample came from amplifying reference gene primers. Produced via immunoSEQ multiplex PCR; TCRdb's table is partial and in-frame only. V and J calls and clone size follow that table, whereas D and trimming were derived from the DNA. The sample lists 75,000 to 90,000 clones, around 78% occurring once. The chain recombines TRBV6-5 with TRBJ1-5; TRBD1 might be the D (5 bases). The clonotype comes from a human donor in a cohort sampled during active COVID-19. The material sequenced was peripheral blood. The CDR3: CASSYNRYSNQPQHF. The CDR3 DNA reads TGTGCCAGCAGTTACAACAGGTATAGCAATCAGCCCCAGCATTTT.